This T cell receptor (beta chain) is from a study of blood T cell repertoires in COVID-19. Study overall: The United States, Italy and Spain provided the acute and convalescent COVID-19 samples.

Germline V gives CDR1 SNHLY, CDR2 FYNNEI. This CDR3 spans 13 amino acids. Deletions cut 5 bases from V and 3 bases from J, with 11 bases between. Participant-reported clinical history was the basis for cohort assignment. Two negative PCRs, clearance, or symptom resolution were required of recovered Cohort 3 donors. The table came from immunoSEQ multiplex PCR; TCRdb's copy has only in-frame clones and leaves some out. Of a few hundred thousand clones listed, roughly nine tenths are singletons. The chain has TRBV2 and TRBJ2-7; D is undetermined. This receptor was obtained from a man aged 18-30 years who had recovered from COVID-19. Sample: PBMCs or T cells enriched from blood (not recorded which). CDR3 sequence reads: CASSLAEHYEQYF. The CDR3 DNA sequence: TGTGCCAGCAGTCTGGCAGAACACTACGAGCAGTACTTC.